This entry describes one T cell receptor beta chain. Its target is unknown. The J segment lost 5 bases and the V segment lost 7 bases, leaving 13 bases of the junction unmatched. Germline V lookup: CDR1 MNHEY, CDR2 SMNVEV (reference sequence). The CDR3 runs to 16 residues. This sample is drawn from a study of shared clonotypes between healthy human individuals. Across the study: Two female and three male donors aged 18 to 49 were enrolled.

The table came from immunoSEQ multiplex PCR; TCRdb's copy has only in-frame clones and leaves some out. Altogether 850,000 to 1,200,000 clones are present, approximately 68% being singletons, with the ten largest covering roughly 1.5%. Study conclusions and caveats: The genetic and exposure-history diversity represented was limited by few donors.

The clonotype was recovered from a man aged 18-30 years in good health. The source material was memory CD4+ T cells sorted from blood. Subset in this sample: CD45RA-negative fraction. The chain has TRBV27 and TRBJ2-1; 8 bases line up with TRBD2. The CDR3 bases are TGTGCCAGCACCATTGCGGGGGGCGGGAATCACAATGAGCAGTTCTTC. This sequence encodes CASTIAGGGNHNEQFF.